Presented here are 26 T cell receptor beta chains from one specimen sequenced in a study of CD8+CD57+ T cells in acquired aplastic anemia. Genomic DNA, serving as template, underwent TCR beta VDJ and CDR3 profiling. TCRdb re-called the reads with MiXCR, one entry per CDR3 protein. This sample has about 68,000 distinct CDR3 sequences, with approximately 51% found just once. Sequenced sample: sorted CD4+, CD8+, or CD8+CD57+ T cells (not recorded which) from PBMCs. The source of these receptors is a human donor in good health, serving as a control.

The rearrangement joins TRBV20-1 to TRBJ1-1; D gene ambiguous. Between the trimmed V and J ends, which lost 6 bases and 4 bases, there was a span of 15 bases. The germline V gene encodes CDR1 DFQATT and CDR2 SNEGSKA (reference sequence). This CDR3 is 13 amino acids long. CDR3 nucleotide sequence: TGCAGTGCAAGCAAACCGGGAATCACTGAAGCTTTCTTT. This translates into CSASKPGITEAFF.

CDR3 sequence (DNA): TGTGCCAGCAGCTTACGCGGCAGGGGGGAGGATGGCTACACCTTC. It translates to CASSLRGRGEDGYTF. The chain combines TRBV7-2 with TRBJ1-2; TRBD1 aligns across 7 bases. Germline CDR1 and CDR2: SGHTA and FQGNSA. The CDR3 is made up of 15 amino acids. Trimming cost V 2 bases and J 6 bases; bases outside gene matches: 9.

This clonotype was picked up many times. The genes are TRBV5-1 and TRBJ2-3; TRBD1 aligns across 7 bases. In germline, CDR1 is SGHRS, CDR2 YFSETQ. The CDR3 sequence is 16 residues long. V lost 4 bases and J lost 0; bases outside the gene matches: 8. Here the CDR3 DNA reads TGCGCCAGCAGCCCCACAGGGGCCATTAGCACAGATACGCAGTATTTT. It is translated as CASSPTGAISTDTQYF.

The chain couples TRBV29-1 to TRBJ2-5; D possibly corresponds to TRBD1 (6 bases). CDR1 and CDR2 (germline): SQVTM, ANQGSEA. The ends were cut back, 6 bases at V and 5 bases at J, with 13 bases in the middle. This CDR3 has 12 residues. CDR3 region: CSVVGGFETQYF. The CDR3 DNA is TGCAGCGTGGTAGGGGGTTTTGAGACCCAGTACTTC.

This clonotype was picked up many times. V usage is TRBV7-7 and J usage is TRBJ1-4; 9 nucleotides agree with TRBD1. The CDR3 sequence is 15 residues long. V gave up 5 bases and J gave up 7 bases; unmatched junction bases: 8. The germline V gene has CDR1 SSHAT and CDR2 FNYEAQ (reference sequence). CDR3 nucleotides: TGTGCCAGCAGCCGGACAGGGGCCAGTGGTGAAAAACTGTTTTTT. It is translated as CASSRTGASGEKLFF.

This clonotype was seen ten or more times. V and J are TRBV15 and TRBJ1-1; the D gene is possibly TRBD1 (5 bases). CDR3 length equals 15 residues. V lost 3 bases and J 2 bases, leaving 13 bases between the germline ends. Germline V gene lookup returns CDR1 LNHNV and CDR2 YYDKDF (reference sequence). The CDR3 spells CATSSIKTENTEAFF. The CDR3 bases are TGTGCCACCAGCAGTATAAAGACAGAAAACACTGAAGCTTTCTTT.

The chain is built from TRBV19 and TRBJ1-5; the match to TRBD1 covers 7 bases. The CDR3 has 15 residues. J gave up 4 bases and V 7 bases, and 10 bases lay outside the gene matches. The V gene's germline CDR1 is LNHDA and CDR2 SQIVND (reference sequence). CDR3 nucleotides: TGTGCCAGTATAGCCGACAGGGCAACAAATCAGCCCCAGCATTTT. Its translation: CASIADRATNQPQHF.

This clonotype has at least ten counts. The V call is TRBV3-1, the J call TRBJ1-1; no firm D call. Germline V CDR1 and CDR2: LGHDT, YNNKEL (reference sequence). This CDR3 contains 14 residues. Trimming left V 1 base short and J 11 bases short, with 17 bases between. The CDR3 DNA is TGTGCCAGCAGCCAAGGGATCCGGACGGTGAGTGCTTTCTTT. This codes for CASSQGIRTVSAFF.

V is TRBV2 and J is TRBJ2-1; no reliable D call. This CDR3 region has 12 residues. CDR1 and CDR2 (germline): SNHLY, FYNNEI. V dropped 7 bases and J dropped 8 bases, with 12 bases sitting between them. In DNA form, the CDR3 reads TGTGCCAGCATGGGCCAGCACGATGAGCAGTTCTTC. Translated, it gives CASMGQHDEQFF.

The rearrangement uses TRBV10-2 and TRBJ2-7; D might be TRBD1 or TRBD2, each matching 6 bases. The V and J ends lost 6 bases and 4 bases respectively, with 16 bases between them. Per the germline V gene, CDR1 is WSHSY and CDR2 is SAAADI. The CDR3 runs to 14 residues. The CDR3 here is CASSGPQGGYEQYF. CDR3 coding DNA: TGCGCCAGCAGCGGTCCCCAAGGGGGGTACGAGCAGTACTTC.

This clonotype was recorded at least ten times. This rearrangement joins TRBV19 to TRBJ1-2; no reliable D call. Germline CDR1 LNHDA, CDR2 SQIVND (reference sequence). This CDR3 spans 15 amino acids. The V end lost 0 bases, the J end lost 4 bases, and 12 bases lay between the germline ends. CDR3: CASSIDSTTFYGYTF. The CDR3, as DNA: TGTGCCAGTAGTATAGATTCGACAACCTTCTATGGCTACACCTTC.

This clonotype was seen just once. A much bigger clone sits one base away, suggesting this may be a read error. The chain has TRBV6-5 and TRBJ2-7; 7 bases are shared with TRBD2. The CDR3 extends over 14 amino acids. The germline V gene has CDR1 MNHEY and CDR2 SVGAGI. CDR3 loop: CASSYGGSSYEQHF. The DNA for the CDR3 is TGTGCCAGCAGTTATGGCGGGAGCTCCTACGAGCAGCACTTC.

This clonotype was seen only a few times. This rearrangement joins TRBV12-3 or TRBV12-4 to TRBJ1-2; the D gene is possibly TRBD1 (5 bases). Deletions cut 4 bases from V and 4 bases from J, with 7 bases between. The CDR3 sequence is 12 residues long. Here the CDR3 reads CASSSGVYGYTF. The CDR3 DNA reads TGTGCCAGCAGTTCGGGGGTCTATGGCTACACCTTC.

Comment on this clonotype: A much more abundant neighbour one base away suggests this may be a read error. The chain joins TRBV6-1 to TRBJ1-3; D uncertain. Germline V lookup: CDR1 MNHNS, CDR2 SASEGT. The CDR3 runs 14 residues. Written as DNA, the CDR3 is TGTGCCAGCAGTCAGAGGGAGGCTGGAAACACCATACATTTT. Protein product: CASSQREAGNTIHF.

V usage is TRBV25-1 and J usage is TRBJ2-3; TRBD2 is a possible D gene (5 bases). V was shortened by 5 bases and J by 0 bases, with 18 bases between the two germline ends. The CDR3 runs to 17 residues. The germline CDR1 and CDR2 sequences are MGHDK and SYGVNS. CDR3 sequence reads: CASSLTLAGTSTDTQYF. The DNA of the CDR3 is TGTGCCAGCAGTTTGACCCTAGCTGGAACCAGCACAGATACGCAGTATTTT.

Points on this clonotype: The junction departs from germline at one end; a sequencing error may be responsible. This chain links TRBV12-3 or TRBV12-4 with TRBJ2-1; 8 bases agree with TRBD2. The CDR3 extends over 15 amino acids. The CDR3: CASTFWGTRGNEQFF. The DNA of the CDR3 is TGTGCCAGCACTTTTTGGGGGACTAGGGGTAATGAGCAGTTCTTT.

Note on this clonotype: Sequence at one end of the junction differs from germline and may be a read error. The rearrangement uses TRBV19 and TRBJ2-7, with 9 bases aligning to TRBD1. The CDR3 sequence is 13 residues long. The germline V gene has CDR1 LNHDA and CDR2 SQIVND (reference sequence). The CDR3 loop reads CASGGQGGSERYF. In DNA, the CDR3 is TGTGCCAGTGGGGGACAGGGTGGGAGCGAGCGGTACTTC. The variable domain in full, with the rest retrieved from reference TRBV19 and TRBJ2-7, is DGGITQSPKYLFRKEGQNVTLSCEQNLNHDAMYWYRQDPGQGLRLIYYSQIVNDFQKGDIAEGYSVSREKKESFPLTVTSAQKNPTAFYLCASGGQGGSERYFGPGTRLTVT.

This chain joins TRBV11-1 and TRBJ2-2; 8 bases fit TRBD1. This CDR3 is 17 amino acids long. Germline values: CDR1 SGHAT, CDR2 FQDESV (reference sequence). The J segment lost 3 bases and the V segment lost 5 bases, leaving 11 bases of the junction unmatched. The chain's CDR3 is CASSPARLTGDTGELFF. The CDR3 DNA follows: TGTGCCAGCAGCCCTGCCCGGCTGACAGGGGACACCGGGGAGCTGTTTTTT.

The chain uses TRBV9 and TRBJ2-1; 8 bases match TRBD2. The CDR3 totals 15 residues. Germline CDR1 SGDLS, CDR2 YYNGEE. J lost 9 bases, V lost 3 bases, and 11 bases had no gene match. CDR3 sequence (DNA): TGTGCCAGCAGCGCCGACGGATCCGGGGGGGCTGAGCAGTTCTTC. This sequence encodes CASSADGSGGAEQFF. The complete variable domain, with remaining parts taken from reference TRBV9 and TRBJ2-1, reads DSGVTQTPKHLITATGQRVTLRCSPRSGDLSVYWYQQSLDQGLQFLIQYYNGEERAKGNILERFSAQQFPDLHSELNLSSLELGDSALYFCASSADGSGGAEQFFGPGTRLTVL.

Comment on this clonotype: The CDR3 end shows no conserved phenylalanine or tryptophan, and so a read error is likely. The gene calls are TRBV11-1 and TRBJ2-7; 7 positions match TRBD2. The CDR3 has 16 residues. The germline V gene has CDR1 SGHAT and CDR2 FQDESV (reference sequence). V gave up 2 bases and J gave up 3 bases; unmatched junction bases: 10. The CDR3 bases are TGTGCCAGCAGCTTACCTAGCGGAGGAGGGAGCTACGAGCAGTACCTC. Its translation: CASSLPSGGGSYEQYL.

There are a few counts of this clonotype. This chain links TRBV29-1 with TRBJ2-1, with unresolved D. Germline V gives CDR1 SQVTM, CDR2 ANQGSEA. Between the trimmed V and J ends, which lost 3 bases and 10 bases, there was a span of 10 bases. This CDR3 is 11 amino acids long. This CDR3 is CSVEPTEEQFF. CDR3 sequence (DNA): TGCAGCGTTGAGCCCACAGAAGAGCAGTTCTTC.

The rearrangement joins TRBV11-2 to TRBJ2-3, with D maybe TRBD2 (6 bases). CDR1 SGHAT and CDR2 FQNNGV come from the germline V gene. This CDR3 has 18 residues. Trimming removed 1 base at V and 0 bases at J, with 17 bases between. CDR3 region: CASSLVASDSSSTDTQYF. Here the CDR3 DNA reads TGTGCCAGCAGCTTAGTAGCTAGCGATAGCTCTAGCACAGATACGCAGTATTTT.

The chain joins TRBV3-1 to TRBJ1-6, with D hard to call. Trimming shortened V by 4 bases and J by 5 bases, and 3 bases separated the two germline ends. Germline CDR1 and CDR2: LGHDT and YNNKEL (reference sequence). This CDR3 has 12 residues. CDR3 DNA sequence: TGTGCCAGCAGCCGGGATAATTCACCCCTCCACTTT. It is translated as CASSRDNSPLHF.

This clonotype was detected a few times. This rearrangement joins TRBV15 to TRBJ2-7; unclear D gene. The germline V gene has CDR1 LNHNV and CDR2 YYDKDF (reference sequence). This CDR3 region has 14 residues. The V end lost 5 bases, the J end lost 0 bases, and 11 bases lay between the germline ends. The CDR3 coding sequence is TGTGCCACCAGCGGTACCTATAGCTCCTACGAGCAGTACTTC. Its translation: CATSGTYSSYEQYF.

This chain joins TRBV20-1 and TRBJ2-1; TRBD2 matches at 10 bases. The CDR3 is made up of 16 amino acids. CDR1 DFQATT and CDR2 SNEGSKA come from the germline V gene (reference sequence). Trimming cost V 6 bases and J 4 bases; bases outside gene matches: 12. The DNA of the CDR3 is TGCAGTGCCCCCTCAGGGGGACTAGCGTATTACAATGAGCAGTTCTTC. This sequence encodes CSAPSGGLAYYNEQFF.

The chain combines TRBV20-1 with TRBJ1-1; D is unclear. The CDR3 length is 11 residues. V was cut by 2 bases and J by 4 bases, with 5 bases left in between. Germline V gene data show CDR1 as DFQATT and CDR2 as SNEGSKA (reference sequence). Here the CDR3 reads CSARLGTEAFF. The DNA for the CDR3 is TGCAGTGCTAGATTGGGCACTGAAGCTTTCTTT.